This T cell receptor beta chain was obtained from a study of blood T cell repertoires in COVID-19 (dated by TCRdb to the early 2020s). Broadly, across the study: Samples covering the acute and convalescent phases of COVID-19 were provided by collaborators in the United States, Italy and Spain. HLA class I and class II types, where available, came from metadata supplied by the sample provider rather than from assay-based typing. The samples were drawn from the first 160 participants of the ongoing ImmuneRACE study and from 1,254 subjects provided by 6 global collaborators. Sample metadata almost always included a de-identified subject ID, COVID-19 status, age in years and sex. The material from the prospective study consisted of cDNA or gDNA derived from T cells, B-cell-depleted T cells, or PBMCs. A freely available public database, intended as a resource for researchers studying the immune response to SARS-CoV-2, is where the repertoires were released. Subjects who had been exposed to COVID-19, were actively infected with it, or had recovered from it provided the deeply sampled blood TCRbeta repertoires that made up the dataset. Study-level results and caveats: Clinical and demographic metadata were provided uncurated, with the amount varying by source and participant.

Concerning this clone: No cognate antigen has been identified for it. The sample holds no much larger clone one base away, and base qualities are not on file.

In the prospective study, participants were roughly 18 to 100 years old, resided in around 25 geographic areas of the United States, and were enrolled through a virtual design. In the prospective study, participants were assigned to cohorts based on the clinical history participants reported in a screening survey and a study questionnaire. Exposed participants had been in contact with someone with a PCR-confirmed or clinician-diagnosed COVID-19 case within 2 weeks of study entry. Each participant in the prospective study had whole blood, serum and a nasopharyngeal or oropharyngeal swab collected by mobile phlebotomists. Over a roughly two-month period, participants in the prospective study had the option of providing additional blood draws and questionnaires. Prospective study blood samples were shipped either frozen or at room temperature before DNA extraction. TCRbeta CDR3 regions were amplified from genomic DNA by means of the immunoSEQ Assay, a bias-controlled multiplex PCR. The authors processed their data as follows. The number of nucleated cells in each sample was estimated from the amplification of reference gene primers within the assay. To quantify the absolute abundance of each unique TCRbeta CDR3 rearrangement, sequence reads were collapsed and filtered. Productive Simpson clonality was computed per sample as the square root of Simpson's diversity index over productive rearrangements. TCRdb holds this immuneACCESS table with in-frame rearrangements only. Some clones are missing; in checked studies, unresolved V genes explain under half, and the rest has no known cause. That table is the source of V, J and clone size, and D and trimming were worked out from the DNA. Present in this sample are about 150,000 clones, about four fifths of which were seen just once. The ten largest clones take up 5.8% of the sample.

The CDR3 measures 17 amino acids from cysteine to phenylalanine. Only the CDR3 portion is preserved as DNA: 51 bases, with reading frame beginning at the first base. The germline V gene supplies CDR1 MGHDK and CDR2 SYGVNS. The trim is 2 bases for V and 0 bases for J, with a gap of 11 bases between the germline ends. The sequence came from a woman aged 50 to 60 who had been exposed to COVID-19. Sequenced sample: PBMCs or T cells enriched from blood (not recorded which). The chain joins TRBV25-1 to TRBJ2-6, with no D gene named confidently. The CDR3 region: CASSEEALVSGANVLTF. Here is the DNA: TGTGCCAGCAGTGAAGAGGCATTGGTCTCTGGGGCCAACGTCCTGACTTTC.